These T cell receptor beta chains were read from a single sample in a study of cytomegalovirus exposure and HLA in healthy donors. Sequenced by immunoSEQ multiplex PCR; TCRdb stores in-frame clones only, minus some. This sample carries about 170,000 clones, 75% to 85% of them seen once, and the ten largest clones take 0.7% to 0.8%. Sequenced material: PBMCs. These receptors originate from a female donor in good health and CMV-seronegative. Each CDR3 is given with its conserved first and last residue. The D gene is left open where the match is weak. Clone sizes are given selectively: once, few, many, or a class where the clone is expanded.

TRBV30	TRBJ1-5	TRBD1	few	CAWSARGLNQPQHF	TGTGCCTGGAGTGCCAGGGGGCTGAATCAGCCCCAGCATTTT
TRBV11-3	TRBJ1-2	NA	NA	CASSFERSRVLYGYTF	TGTGCCAGCAGCTTCGAACGAAGCCGAGTCCTCTATGGCTACACCTTC
TRBV4-2	TRBJ2-3	NA	few	CASSQGTQGGGTDTQYF	TGTGCCAGCAGCCAAGGAACTCAGGGAGGGGGGACAGATACGCAGTATTTT
TRBV7-2	TRBJ2-5	TRBD1	NA	CASSLGIGQGQETQYF	TGTGCCAGCAGCTTAGGAATCGGACAGGGCCAAGAGACCCAGTACTTC
TRBV11-1	TRBJ2-1	NA	NA	CASSLAATGFHEQFF	TGTGCCAGCAGCTTAGCGGCTACAGGGTTCCATGAGCAGTTCTTC
TRBV9	TRBJ2-7	TRBD1	NA	CASSERDRPYEQYF	TGTGCCAGCAGCGAACGGGACAGGCCTTACGAGCAGTACTTC
TRBV30	TRBJ1-2	NA	few	CAWSVGGGTGYTF	TGTGCCTGGAGTGTCGGGGGTGGGACTGGCTACACCTTC
TRBV28	TRBJ2-7	TRBD1	many	CASSAPGQGLYEQYF	TGTGCCAGCAGTGCACCGGGACAGGGACTCTACGAGCAGTACTTC
TRBV30	TRBJ2-1	TRBD2	NA	CAWSPTRTSGTPNEQFF	TGTGCCTGGAGTCCTACGCGGACTAGCGGGACTCCCAATGAGCAGTTCTTC
TRBV9	TRBJ2-1	TRBD2	NA	CASSALSSGGHEQFF	TGTGCCAGCAGCGCCCTATCTAGCGGGGGGCATGAGCAGTTCTTC
TRBV11-2	TRBJ1-2	TRBD1	few	CASSLAEGAFNPSHYGYTF	TGTGCCAGCAGCTTAGCTGAGGGGGCTTTTAACCCTTCCCACTATGGCTACACCTTC
TRBV27	TRBJ1-2	NA	NA	CASSTASSGSGYGYTF	TGTGCCAGCAGTACAGCCTCCAGTGGTAGTGGGTATGGCTACACCTTC
TRBV19	TRBJ2-5	TRBD2	NA	CASSKGGVETQYF	TGTGCCAGTAGTAAGGGAGGGGTGGAGACCCAGTACTTC
TRBV28	TRBJ2-5	NA	few	CASSLGRIETQYF	TGTGCCAGCAGTTTAGGCAGAATAGAGACCCAGTACTTC
TRBV5-1	TRBJ2-1	NA	NA	CASSLRQGGYNEQFF	TGCGCCAGCAGCTTGCGGCAGGGGGGCTACAATGAGCAGTTCTTC
TRBV6-1	TRBJ2-1	NA	NA	CASSDNEQFF	TGTGCCAGCAGCGACAATGAGCAGTTCTTC
TRBV5-8	TRBJ2-5	TRBD2	NA	CASSLGGGKDQYF	TGTGCCAGCAGCCTAGGCGGGGGGAAGGACCAGTACTTC
TRBV10-3	TRBJ1-2	NA	NA	CAISRQQAAREGYTF	TGTGCCATCAGTCGACAGCAGGCCGCCCGTGAGGGCTACACCTTC
TRBV7-2	TRBJ2-3	TRBD2	NA	CASSLGGRGVDTQYF	TGTGCCAGCAGCTTGGGCGGGAGGGGAGTAGATACGCAGTATTTT
TRBV6-4	TRBJ2-5	TRBD2	NA	CATSGGEEETQYF	TGTGCCACTAGCGGGGGAGAGGAAGAGACCCAGTACTTC
TRBV11-2	TRBJ2-7	NA	few	CASSSLRGGEQYF	TGTGCCAGCAGCTCCCTTCGAGGGGGCGAGCAGTACTTC
TRBV6-5	TRBJ1-2	NA	NA	CASSYRGSPNYGYTF	TGTGCCAGCAGTTATAGGGGCAGCCCTAACTATGGCTACACCTTC
TRBV9	TRBJ1-6	TRBD1	NA	CASSSGTGDNSPLHF	TGTGCCAGCAGCTCAGGGACAGGGGATAATTCACCCCTCCACTTT
TRBV2	TRBJ1-2	NA	NA	CASSVTRGSSYGYTF	TGCGCCAGCAGTGTGACAAGGGGTTCTTCCTATGGCTACACCTTC
TRBV4-3	TRBJ1-2	TRBD1	NA	CASSQGDGQGSYGYTF	TGCGCCAGCAGCCAAGGGGACGGACAGGGTTCCTATGGCTACACCTTC
TRBV9	TRBJ2-3	TRBD2	few	CASSVRLAGNTDTQYF	TGTGCCAGCAGCGTAAGGCTAGCGGGAAACACAGATACGCAGTATTTT
TRBV29-1	TRBJ2-7	NA	NA	CSARGGRVYEQYF	TGCAGCGCGAGGGGGGGAAGAGTCTACGAGCAGTACTTC
TRBV27	TRBJ2-7	NA	few	CASSLSPGIHEQYF	TGTGCCAGCAGTTTATCTCCGGGGATCCACGAGCAGTACTTC
TRBV6-1	TRBJ2-5	TRBD2	NA	CASPSEMTSWQTQYF	TGTGCCAGCCCATCCGAGATGACTAGCTGGCAGACCCAGTACTTC
TRBV9	TRBJ1-6	NA	NA	CASSGGQSYNSPLHF	TGTGCCAGCAGCGGGGGGCAGTCCTATAATTCACCCCTCCACTTT
TRBV6-5	TRBJ1-2	NA	once	CASSERRAGGYTF	TGTGCCAGCAGTGAACGCAGGGCTGGTGGCTACACCTTC
TRBV7-3	TRBJ2-3	TRBD1	NA	CASSRMGQGATDTQYF	TGTGCCAGCAGCCGAATGGGACAGGGGGCCACAGATACGCAGTATTTT
TRBV7-2	TRBJ1-4	NA	NA	CASSRNRVGEKLFF	TGTGCCAGCAGCCGAAACAGGGTTGGTGAAAAACTGTTTTTT
TRBV11-3	TRBJ2-6	NA	NA	CASSFGPNSGANVLTF	TGTGCCAGCAGCTTTGGGCCTAACTCTGGGGCCAACGTCCTGACTTTC
TRBV7-9	TRBJ2-3	NA	NA	CASSLLEIAKDTQYF	TGTGCCAGCAGCTTATTGGAGATAGCTAAAGATACGCAGTATTTT
TRBV19	TRBJ1-2	TRBD1	NA	CASSDRDRFPYGYTF	TGTGCCAGTAGTGACCGGGACAGGTTCCCGTATGGCTACACCTTC
TRBV7-8	TRBJ2-7	NA	once	CASSFGNRDLPYEQYF	TGTGCCAGCAGCTTTGGGAACCGGGACTTGCCTTACGAGCAGTACTTC